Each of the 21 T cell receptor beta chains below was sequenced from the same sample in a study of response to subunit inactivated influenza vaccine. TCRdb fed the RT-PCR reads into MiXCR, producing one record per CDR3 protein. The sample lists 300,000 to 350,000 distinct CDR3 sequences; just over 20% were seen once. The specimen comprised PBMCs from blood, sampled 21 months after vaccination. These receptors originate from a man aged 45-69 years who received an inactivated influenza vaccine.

CDR3: CASINSGSSYNEQFF. CDR3 nucleotides: TGTGCCAGCATTAACAGCGGGAGCTCCTACAATGAGCAGTTCTTC. The chain joins TRBV6-2 or TRBV6-3 to TRBJ2-1; 8 bases fit TRBD2. Germline CDR1 is MNHEY and CDR2 is SVGEGT. The CDR3 has 15 residues. Unmatched junction bases numbered 5, after V lost 7 bases and J lost 0 bases.

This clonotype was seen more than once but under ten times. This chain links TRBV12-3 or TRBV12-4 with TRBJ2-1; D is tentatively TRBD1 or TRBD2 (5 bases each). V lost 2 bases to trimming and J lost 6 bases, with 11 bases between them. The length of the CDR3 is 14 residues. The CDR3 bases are TGTGCCAGCAGTTTAAATCCCGGGGCCAATGAGCAGTTCTTC. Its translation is CASSLNPGANEQFF.

The CDR3 nucleotides read TGTGCCAGCACCCCTTCGCGGATAAGGGACAGAATGAACACTGAAGCTTTCTTT. It codes for CASTPSRIRDRMNTEAFF. This chain uses TRBV6-1 with TRBJ1-1; 7 nucleotides agree with TRBD1. Germline CDR1 reads MNHNS; CDR2 reads SASEGT. The junction had 17 bases not matched to a gene; V was cut back by 7 bases and J by 0 bases. The CDR3 is 18 residues long.

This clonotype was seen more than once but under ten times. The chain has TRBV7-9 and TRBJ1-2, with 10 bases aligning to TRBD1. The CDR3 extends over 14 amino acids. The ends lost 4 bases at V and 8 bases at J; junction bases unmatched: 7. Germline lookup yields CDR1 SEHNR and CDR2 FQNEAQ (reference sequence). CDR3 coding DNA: TGTGCCAGCAGCTCCTCCGGGACAGGGGAAGGCTACACCTTC. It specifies CASSSSGTGEGYTF. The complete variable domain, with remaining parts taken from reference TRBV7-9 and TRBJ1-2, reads DTGVSQNPRHKITKRGQNVTFRCDPISEHNRLYWYRQTLGQGPEFLTYFQNEAQLEKSRLLSDRFSAERPKGSFSTLEIQRTEQGDSAMYLCASSSSGTGEGYTFGSGTRLTVV.

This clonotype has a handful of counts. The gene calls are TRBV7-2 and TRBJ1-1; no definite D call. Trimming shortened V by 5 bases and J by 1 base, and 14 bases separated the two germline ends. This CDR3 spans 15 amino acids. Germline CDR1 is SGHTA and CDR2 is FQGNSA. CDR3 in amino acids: CASSKKSSRNTEAFF. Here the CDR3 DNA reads TGTGCCAGCAGCAAGAAATCGTCTCGGAACACTGAAGCTTTCTTT.

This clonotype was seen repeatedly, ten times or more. CDR3 DNA: TGTGCCAGCAGTTATCAGGGCTTCGGCAATCAGCCCCAGCATTTT. Its protein is CASSYQGFGNQPQHF. The rearrangement links TRBV6-2 or TRBV6-3 to TRBJ1-5; a possible D gene is TRBD1 (5 bases). Germline CDR1 is MNHEY and CDR2 is SVGEGT. CDR3 length: 15 residues. V lost 3 bases and J 2 bases, leaving 11 bases between the germline ends.

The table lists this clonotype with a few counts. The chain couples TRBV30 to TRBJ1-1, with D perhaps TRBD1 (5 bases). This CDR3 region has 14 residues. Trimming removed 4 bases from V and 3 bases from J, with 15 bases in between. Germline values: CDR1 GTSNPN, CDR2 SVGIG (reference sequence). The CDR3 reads CAWKIQGAYTEAFF. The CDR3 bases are TGTGCCTGGAAGATACAAGGGGCGTACACTGAAGCTTTCTTT.

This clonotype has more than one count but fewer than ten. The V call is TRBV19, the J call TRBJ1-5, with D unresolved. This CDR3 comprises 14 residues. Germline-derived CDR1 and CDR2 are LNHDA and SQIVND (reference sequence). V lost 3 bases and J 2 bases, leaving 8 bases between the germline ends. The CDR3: CASSMTSGNQPQHF. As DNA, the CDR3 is TGTGCCAGTAGTATGACTTCTGGCAATCAGCCCCAGCATTTT. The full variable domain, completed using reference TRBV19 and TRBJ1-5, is DGGITQSPKYLFRKEGQNVTLSCEQNLNHDAMYWYRQDPGQGLRLIYYSQIVNDFQKGDIAEGYSVSREKKESFPLTVTSAQKNPTAFYLCASSMTSGNQPQHFGDGTRLSIL.

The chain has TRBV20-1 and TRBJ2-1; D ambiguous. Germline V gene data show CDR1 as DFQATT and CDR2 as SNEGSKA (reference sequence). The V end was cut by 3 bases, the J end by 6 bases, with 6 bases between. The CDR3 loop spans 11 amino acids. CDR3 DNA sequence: TGCAGTGCTAGCGCCAGCAATGAGCAGTTCTTC. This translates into CSASASNEQFF.

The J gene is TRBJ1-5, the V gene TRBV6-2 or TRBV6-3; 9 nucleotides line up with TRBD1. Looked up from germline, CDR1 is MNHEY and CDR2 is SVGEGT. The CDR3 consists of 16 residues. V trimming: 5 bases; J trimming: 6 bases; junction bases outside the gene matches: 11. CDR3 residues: CASSAVRTGAPQPQHF. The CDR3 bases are TGTGCCAGCAGTGCGGTCCGGACAGGGGCACCTCAGCCCCAGCATTTT.

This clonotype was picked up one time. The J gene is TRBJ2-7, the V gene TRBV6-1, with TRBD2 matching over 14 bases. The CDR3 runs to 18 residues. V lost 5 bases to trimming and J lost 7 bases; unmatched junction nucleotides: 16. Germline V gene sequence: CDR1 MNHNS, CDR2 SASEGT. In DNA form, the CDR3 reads TGTGCCAGCAGTAATACAGAAGGACTAGCGGGAGGAATAGATGAGCAGTACTTC. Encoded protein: CASSNTEGLAGGIDEQYF.

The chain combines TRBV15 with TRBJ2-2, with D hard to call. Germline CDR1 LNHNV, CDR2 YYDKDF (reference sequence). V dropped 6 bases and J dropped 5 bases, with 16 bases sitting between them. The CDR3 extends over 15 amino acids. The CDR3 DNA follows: TGTGCCACCAGGGCGGACCGTGTTAAAACCGGGGAGCTGTTTTTT. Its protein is CATRADRVKTGELFF.

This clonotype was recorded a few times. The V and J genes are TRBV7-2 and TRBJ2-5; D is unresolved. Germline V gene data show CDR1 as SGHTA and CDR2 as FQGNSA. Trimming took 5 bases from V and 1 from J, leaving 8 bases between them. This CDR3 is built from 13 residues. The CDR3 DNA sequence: TGTGCCAGCAGCCTCCGGGCCCAAGAGACCCAGTACTTC. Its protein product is CASSLRAQETQYF. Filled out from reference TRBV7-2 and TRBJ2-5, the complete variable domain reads GAGVSQSPSNKVTEKGKDVELRCDPISGHTALYWYRQSLGQGLEFLIYFQGNSAPDKSGLPSDRFSAERTGGSVSTLTIQRTQQEDSAVYLCASSLRAQETQYFGPGTRLLVL.

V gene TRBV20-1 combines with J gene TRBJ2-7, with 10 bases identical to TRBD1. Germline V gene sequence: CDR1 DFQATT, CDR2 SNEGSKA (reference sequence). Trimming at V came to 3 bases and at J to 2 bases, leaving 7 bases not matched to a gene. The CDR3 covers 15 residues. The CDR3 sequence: CSARETGTGAYEQYF. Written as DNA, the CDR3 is TGCAGTGCTAGGGAAACCGGGACAGGGGCCTACGAGCAGTACTTC.

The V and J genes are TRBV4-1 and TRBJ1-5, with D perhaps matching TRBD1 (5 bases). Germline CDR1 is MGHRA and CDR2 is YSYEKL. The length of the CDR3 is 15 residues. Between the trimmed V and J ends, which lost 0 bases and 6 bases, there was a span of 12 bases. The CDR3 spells CASSQDSGSGQPQHF. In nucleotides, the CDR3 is TGCGCCAGCAGCCAAGATTCAGGGTCGGGTCAGCCCCAGCATTTT.

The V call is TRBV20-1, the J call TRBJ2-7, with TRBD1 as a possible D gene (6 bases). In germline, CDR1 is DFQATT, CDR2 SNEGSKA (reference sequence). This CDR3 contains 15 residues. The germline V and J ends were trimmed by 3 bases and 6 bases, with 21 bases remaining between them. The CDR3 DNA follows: TGCAGTGCTAGGGTGCCGGGGACATTTTTGCGCGAGCAGTACTTC. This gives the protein CSARVPGTFLREQYF.

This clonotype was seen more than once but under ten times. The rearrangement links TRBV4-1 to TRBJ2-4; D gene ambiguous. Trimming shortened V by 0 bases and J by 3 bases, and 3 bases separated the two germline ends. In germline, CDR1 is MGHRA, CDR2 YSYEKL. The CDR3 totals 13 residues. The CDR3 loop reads CASSQDGKNIQYF. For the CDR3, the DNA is TGCGCCAGCAGCCAAGATGGCAAAAACATTCAGTACTTC.

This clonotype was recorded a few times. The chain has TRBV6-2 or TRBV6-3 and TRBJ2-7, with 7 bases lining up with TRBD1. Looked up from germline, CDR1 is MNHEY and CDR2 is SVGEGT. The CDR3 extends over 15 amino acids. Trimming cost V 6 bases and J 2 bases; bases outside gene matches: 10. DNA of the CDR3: TGTGCCAGCAGACTACTCGGGACAGTGACCTACGAGCAGTACTTC. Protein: CASRLLGTVTYEQYF.

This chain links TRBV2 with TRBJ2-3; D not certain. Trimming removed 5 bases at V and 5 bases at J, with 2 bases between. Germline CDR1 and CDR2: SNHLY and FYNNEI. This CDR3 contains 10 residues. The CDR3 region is CASSLDTQYF. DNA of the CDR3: TGTGCCAGCAGTCTAGATACGCAGTATTTT.

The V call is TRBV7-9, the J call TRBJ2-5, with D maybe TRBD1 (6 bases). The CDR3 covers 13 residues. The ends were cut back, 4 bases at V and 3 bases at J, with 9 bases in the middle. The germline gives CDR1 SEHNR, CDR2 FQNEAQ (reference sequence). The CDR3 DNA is TGTGCCAGCAGCTCTTCAGGGGAAGAGACCCAGTACTTC. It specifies CASSSSGEETQYF. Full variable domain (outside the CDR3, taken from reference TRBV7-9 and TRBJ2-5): DTGVSQNPRHKITKRGQNVTFRCDPISEHNRLYWYRQTLGQGPEFLTYFQNEAQLEKSRLLSDRFSAERPKGSFSTLEIQRTEQGDSAMYLCASSSSGEETQYFGPGTRLLVL.

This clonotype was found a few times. For the CDR3, the DNA is TGCAGCGTCCTCAGTCCCGGGACAGGCTACGAGCAGTACTTC. Translating it yields CSVLSPGTGYEQYF. The chain uses TRBV29-1 and TRBJ2-7, with TRBD1 identical over 8 bases. There are 14 residues in the CDR3. Germline V CDR1 and CDR2: SQVTM, ANQGSEA. Unmatched junction bases numbered 10, after V lost 6 bases and J lost 3 bases.